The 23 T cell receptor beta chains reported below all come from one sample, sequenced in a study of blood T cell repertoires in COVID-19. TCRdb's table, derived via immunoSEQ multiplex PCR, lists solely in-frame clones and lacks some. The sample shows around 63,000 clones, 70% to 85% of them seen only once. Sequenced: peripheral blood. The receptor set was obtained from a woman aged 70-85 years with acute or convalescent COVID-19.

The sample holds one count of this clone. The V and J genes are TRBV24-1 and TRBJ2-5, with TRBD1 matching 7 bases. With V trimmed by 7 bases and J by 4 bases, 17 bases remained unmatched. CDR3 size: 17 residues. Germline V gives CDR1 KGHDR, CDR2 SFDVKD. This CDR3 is CATSPQTGTEPIETQYF. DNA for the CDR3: TGTGCCACCAGCCCGCAAACCGGGACAGAGCCAATAGAGACCCAGTACTTC.

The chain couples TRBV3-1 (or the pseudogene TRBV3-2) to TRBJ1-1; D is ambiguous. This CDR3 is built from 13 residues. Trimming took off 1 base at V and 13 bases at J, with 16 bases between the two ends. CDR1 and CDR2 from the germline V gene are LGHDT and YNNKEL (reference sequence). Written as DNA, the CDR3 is TGTGCCAGCAGCCAAGCCGGTTTCACTGCTGGTTTCTTT. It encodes CASSQAGFTAGFF.

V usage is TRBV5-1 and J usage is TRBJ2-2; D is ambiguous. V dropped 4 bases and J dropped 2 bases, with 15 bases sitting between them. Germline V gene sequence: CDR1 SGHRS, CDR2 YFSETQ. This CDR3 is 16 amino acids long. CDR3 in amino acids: CASSPPGFLNTGELFF. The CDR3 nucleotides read TGCGCCAGCAGCCCTCCCGGTTTTCTTAACACCGGGGAGCTGTTTTTT.

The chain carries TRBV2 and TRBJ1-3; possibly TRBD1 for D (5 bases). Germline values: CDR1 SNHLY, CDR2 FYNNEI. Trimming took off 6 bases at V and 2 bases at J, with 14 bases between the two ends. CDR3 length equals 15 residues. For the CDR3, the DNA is TGTGCCAGCAGCGTTTTCGGAGGGGCTGGAAACACCATATATTTT. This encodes CASSVFGGAGNTIYF. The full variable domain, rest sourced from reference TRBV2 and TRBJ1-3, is EPEVTQTPSHQVTQMGQEVILRCVPISNHLYFYWYRQILGQKVEFLVSFYNNEISEKSEIFDDQFSVERPDGSNFTLKIRSTKLEDSAMYFCASSVFGGAGNTIYFGEGSWLTVV.

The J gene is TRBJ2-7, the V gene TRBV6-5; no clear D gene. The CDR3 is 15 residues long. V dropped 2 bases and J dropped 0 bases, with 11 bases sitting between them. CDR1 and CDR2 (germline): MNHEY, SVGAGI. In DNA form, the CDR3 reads TGTGCCAGCAGTTACCGTCTAGTCGACTCCTACGAGCAGTACTTC. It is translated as CASSYRLVDSYEQYF.

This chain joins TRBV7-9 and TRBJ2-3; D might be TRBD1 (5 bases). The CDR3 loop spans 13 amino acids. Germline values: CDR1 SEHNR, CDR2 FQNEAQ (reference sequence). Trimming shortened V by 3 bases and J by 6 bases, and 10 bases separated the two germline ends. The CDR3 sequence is CASSFSGSDTQYF. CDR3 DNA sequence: TGTGCCAGCAGCTTTTCAGGGTCCGATACGCAGTATTTT.

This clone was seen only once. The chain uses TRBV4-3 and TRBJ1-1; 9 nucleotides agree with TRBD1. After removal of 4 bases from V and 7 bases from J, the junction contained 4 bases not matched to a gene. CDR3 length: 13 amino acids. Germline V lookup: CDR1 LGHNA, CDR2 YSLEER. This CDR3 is CASSLHRGLEAFF. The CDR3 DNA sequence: TGCGCCAGCAGCCTACACAGGGGGCTTGAAGCTTTCTTT.

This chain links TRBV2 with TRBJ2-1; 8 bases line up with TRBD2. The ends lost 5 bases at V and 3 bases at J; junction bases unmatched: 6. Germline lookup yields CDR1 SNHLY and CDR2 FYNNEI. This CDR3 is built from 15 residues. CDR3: CASSPGGGFYNEQFF. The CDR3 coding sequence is TGTGCCAGCAGTCCGGGGGGGGGTTTCTACAATGAGCAGTTCTTC. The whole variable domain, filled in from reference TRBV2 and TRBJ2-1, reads EPEVTQTPSHQVTQMGQEVILRCVPISNHLYFYWYRQILGQKVEFLVSFYNNEISEKSEIFDDQFSVERPDGSNFTLKIRSTKLEDSAMYFCASSPGGGFYNEQFFGPGTRLTVL.

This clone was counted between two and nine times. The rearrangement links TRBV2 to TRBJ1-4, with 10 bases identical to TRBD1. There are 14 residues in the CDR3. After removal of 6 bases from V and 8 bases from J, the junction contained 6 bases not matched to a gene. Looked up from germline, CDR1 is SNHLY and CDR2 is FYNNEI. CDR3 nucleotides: TGTGCCAGCAGCAGACAGGGGGCGGGGGAAAAACTGTTTTTT. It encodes CASSRQGAGEKLFF.

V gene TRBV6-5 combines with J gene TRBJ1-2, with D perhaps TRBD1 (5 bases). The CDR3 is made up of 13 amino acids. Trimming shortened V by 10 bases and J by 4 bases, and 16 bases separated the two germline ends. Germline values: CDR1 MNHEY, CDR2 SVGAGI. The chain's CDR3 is CATSGTPGYGYTF. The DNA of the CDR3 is TGTGCCACATCCGGGACTCCCGGCTATGGCTACACCTTC.

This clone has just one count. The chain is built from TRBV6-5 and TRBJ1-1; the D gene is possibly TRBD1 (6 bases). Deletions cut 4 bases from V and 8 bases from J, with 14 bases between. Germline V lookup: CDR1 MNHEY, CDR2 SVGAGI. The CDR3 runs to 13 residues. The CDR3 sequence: CASSLTGPMEAFF. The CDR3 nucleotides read TGTGCCAGCAGTTTAACAGGGCCCATGGAAGCTTTCTTT.

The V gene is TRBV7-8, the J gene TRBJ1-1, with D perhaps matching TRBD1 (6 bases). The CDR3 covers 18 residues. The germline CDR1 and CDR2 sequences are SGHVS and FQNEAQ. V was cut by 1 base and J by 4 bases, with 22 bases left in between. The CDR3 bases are TGTGCCAGCAGCTTAGGGGTTAACAGGGCCCAAGGGGGCACTGAAGCTTTCTTT. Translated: CASSLGVNRAQGGTEAFF.

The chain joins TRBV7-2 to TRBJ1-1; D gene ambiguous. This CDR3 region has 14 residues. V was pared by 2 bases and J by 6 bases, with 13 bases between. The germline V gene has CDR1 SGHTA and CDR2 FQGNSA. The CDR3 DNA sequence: TGTGCCAGCAGCTTAACCGGGGTTGGAGCTGAAGCTTTCTTT. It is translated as CASSLTGVGAEAFF.

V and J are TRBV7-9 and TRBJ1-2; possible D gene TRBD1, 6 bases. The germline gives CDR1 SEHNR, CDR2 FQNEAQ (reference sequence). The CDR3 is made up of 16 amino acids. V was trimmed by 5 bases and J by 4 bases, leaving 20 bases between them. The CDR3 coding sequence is TGTGCCAGCAGCACCGTAGACAGAGGGGGAGCCTATGGCTACACCTTC. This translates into CASSTVDRGGAYGYTF.

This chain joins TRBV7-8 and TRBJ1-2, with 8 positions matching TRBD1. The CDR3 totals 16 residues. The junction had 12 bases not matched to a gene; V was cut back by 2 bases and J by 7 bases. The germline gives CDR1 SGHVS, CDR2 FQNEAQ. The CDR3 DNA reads TGTGCCAGCAGCTTACTCGAGCAGGGGGCGCGTCGTGGCTACACCTTC. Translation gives CASSLLEQGARRGYTF.

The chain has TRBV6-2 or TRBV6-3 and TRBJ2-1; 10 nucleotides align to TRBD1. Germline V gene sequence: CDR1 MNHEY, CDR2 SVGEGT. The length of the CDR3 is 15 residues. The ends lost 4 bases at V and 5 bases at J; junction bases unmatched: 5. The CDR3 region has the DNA TGTGCCAGCAGTTCCTGGACAGGGGGAGACAATGAGCAGTTCTTC. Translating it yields CASSSWTGGDNEQFF.

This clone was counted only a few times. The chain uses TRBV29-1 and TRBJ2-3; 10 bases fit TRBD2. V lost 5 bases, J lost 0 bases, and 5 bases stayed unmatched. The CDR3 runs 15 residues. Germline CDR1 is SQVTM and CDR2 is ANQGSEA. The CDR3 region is CSVIGTSDSTDTQYF. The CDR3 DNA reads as TGCAGCGTTATTGGGACTAGCGATAGCACAGATACGCAGTATTTT.

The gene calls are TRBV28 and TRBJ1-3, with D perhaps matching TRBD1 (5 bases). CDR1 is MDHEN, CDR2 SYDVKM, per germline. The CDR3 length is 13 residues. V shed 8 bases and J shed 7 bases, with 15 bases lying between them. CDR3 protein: CASLSQGRNTIYF. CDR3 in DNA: TGTGCCAGCCTGTCGCAGGGAAGGAACACCATATATTTT.

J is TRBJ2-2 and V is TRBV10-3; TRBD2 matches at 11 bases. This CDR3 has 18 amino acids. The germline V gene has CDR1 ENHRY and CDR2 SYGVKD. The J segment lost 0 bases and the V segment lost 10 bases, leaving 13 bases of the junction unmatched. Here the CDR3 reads CATLLTSGDRANTGELFF. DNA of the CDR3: TGTGCCACCCTCCTGACTAGCGGGGACCGCGCGAACACCGGGGAGCTGTTTTTT.

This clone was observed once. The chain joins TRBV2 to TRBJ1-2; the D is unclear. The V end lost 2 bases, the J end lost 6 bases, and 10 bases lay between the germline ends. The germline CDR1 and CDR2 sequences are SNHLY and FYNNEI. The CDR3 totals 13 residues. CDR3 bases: TGTGCCAGCAGTGAATTCCCCGGGAATGGCTACACCTTC. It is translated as CASSEFPGNGYTF.

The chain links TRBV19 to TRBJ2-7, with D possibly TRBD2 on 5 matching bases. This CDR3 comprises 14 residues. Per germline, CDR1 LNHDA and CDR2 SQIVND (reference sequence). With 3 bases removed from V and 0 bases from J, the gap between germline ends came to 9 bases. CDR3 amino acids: CASSMREYSYEQYF. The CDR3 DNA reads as TGTGCCAGTAGTATGAGGGAATACTCCTACGAGCAGTACTTC. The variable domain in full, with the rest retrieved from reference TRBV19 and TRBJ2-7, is DGGITQSPKYLFRKEGQNVTLSCEQNLNHDAMYWYRQDPGQGLRLIYYSQIVNDFQKGDIAEGYSVSREKKESFPLTVTSAQKNPTAFYLCASSMREYSYEQYFGPGTRLTVT.

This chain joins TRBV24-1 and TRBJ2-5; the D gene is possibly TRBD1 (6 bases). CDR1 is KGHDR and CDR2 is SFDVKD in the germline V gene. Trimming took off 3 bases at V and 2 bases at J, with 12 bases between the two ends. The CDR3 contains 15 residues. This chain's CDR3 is CATSDPSGQQETQYF. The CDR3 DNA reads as TGTGCCACCAGTGATCCCTCTGGACAGCAAGAGACCCAGTACTTC.

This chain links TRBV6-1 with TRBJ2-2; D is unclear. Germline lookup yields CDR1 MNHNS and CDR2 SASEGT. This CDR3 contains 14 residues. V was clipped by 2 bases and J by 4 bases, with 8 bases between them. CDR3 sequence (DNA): TGTGCCAGCAGTGAACTTGGCCCCACCGGGGAGCTGTTTTTT. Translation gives CASSELGPTGELFF.